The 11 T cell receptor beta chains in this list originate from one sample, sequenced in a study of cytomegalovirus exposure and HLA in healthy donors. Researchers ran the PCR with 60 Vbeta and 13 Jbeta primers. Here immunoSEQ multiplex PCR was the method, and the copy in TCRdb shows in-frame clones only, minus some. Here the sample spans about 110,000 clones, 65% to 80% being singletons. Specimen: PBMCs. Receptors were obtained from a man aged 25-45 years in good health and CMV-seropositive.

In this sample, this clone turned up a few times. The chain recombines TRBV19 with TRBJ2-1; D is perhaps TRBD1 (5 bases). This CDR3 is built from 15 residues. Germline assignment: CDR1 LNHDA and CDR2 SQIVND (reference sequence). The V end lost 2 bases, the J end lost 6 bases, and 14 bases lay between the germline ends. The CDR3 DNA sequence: TGTGCCAGTAGTATAAGTAGGGGTTATTTCAATGAGCAGTTCTTC. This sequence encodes CASSISRGYFNEQFF.

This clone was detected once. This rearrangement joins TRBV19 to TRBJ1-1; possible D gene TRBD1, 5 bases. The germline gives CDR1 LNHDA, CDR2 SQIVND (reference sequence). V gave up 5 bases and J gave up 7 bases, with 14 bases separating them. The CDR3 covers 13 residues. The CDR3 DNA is TGTGCCAGTAGTGTTCAGGGCAATAATGAAGCTTTCTTT. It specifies CASSVQGNNEAFF.

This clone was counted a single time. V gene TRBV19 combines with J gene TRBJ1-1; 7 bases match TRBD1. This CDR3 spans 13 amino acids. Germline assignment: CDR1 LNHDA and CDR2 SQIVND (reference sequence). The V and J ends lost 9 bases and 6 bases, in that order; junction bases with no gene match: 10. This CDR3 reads CASGPGGVAEAFF. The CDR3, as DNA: TGTGCCAGCGGCCCAGGGGGAGTCGCTGAAGCTTTCTTT.

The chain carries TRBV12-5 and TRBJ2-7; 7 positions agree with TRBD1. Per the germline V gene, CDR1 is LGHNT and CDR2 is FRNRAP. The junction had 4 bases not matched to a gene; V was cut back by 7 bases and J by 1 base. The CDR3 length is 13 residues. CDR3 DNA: TGTGCTAGTGCCTTGACAGGGTCCTACGAGCAGTACTTC. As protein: CASALTGSYEQYF.

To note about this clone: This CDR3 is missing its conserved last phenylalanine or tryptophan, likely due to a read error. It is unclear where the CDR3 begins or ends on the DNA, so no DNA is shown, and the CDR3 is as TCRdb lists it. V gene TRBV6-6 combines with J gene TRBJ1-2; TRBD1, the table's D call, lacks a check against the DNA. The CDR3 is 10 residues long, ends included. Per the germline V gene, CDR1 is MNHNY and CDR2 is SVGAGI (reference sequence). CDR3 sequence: CASSYGQVFL.

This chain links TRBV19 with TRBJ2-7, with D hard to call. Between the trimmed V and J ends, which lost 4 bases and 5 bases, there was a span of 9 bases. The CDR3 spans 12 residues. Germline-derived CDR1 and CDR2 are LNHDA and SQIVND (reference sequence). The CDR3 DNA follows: TGTGCCAGTAGTAAGATCCGGGACGAGCAGTACTTC. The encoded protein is CASSKIRDEQYF.

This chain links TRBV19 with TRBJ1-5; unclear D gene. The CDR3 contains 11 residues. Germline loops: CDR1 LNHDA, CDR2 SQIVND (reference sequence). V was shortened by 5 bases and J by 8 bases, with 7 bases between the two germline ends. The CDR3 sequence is CASSLSEPQHF. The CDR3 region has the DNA TGTGCCAGTAGTTTAAGCGAGCCCCAGCATTTT.

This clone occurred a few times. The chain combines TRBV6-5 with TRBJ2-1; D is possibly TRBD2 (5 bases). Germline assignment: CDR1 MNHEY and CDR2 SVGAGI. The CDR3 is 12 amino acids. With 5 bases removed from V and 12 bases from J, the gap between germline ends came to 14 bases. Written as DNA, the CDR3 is TGTGCCAGCAGTACGGAAGGGAGCGGGCAGTTCTTC. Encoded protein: CASSTEGSGQFF.

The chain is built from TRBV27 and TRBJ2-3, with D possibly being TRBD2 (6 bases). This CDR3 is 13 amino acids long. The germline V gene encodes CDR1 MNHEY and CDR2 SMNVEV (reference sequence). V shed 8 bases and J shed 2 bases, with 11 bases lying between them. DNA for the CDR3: TGTGCCAGCGTTGGGGGGTTCACAGATACGCAGTATTTT. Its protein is CASVGGFTDTQYF.

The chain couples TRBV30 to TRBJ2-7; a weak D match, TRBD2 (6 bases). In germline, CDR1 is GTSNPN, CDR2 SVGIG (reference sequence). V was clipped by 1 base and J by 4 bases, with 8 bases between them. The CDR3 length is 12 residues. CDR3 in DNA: TGTGCCTGGAGTGACGGGGGATACGAGCAGTACTTC. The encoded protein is CAWSDGGYEQYF. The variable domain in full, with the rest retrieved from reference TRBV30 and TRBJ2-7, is SQTIHQWPATLVQPVGSPLSLECTVEGTSNPNLYWYRQAAGRGLQLLFYSVGIGQISSEVPQNLSASRPQDRQFILSSKKLLLSDSGFYLCAWSDGGYEQYFGPGTRLTVT.

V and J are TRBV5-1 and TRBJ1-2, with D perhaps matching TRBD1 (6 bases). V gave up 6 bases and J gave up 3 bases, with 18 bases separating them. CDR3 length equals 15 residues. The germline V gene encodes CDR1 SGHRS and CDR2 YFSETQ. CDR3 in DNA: TGCGCCAGCACTACAGATGGGGGCACTTACTATGGCTACACCTTC. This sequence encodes CASTTDGGTYYGYTF.